The clone carrying this T cell receptor beta chain was counted a few times. These data are taken from a study of graft-versus-host responses after intestinal transplantation. Across the whole study: Recipients uniformly received anti-thymocyte globulin induction, followed by tacrolimus and steroids for three to four years.

TCRdb keeps only in-frame clones here, not all; method: immunoSEQ multiplex PCR. The sample has 15,000 to 20,000 clones, under 40% seen once. This receptor was identified in a human patient who was an organ donor for intestinal transplantation. The material was alloreactive CD4+ T cells from a mixed lymphocyte reaction culture, obtained before transplantation. Subset given: CFSE-low proliferating T cells sorted from roughly 6-day pre-transplant mixed lymphocyte reaction (GvH or HvG direction).

CDR3 loop: CAARGNSYEQYF. In nucleotides, the CDR3 is TGTGCCGCTAGAGGCAACTCCTACGAGCAGTACTTC. The chain recombines TRBV6-6 with TRBJ2-7; D unresolved. The V end was cut by 11 bases, the J end by 0 bases, with 11 bases between. CDR1 MNHNY and CDR2 SVGAGI come from the germline V gene (reference sequence). The CDR3 spans 12 residues.